The sequence of this T cell receptor (beta chain) was determined in a study of cytomegalovirus exposure and HLA in healthy donors. Regarding the study as a whole: What a later analysis reportedly showed was that an Asian-associated ancestry cluster had fewer N-insertions than the approximately 700-donor mean. The study put 150 or so TCR beta chains on its list as cytomegalovirus-associated. With later analysis, a missense DCLRE1C variant became linked to TCR beta V- and J-gene trimming.

As to this clone: Its specificity is not known.

The germline V gene has CDR1 KGHSH and CDR2 LQKENI. V was pared by 4 bases and J by 0 bases, with 12 bases between. CDR3 size: 15 residues. PCR primers comprised 60 Vbeta and 13 Jbeta primers. Sequencing was performed with immunoSEQ multiplex PCR; in TCRdb, only in-frame clones are kept and a portion is missing. The sample lists 95,000 or so clones; approximately 81% were seen once. The material sequenced was PBMCs. The TCR originated in an older woman in good health and CMV-seropositive. The J gene is TRBJ1-2, the V gene TRBV18; D is unclear. The CDR3 spells CASSRGEGANYGYTF. In nucleotides, the CDR3 is TGTGCCAGCTCACGAGGCGAGGGAGCTAACTATGGCTACACCTTC.